Listed below are T cell receptor beta chains from one sample, sequenced in a study of PD-1 blockade in classical Hodgkin lymphoma. Using immunoSEQ multiplex PCR, the repertoire was profiled, and TCRdb retains in-frame clones only, with some absent. The data show under 9,000 clones, about 84% seen once. The material was peripheral blood mononuclear cells (PBMCs), obtained before the fourth cycle of nivolumab. The origin of the receptors is a human donor with classical Hodgkin lymphoma. Both conserved end residues are part of each CDR3. The D gene is left open where the match is weak. Expanded clones get a size class; other rows say once, few or many, or leave the size out.

15	-	TRBV7-3	-	TRBJ2-5	TGTGCCAGCAGCTTATTCGGGGGACCCCAAGAGACCCAGTACTTC	CASSLFGGPQETQYF
17	-	TRBV5-1	-	TRBJ1-6	TGCGCCAGCAGCTTGGAGCCGGTCTCCGGGACTAATTCACCCCTCCACTTT	CASSLEPVSGTNSPLHF
14	-	TRBV7-2	-	TRBJ1-5	TGTGCCAGCAGCTCAGTTAATAGCAATCAGCCCCAGCATTTT	CASSSVNSNQPQHF
14	TRBD1	TRBV6-1	-	TRBJ2-7	TGTGCCAGCAGTGGGGGACAGGGACCCTACGAGCAGTACTTC	CASSGGQGPYEQYF
13	-	TRBV4-2	-	TRBJ2-7	TGTGCCAGCAGCCAAGATTTAGGGTACGAGCAGTACTTC	CASSQDLGYEQYF
14	-	TRBV7-3	-	TRBJ2-5	TGTGCCAGCAGCTTAACCGGGATCCAAGAGACCCAGTACTTC	CASSLTGIQETQYF
15	TRBD2	TRBV19	-	TRBJ2-3	TGTGCCAGTAGGGCACGAAGCGGGGGAGCAGATACGCAGTATTTT	CASRARSGGADTQYF
13	-	TRBV29-1	few	TRBJ1-5	TGCAGCGTTGAATTTAACGTCGGTCAGCCCCAGCATTTT	CSVEFNVGQPQHF
14	-	TRBV5-1	once	TRBJ2-5	TGCGCCAGCAGCTGGGATCCGGGGAAAGAGACCCAGTACTTC	CASSWDPGKETQYF
16	-	TRBV4-3	-	TRBJ2-7	TGCGCCAGCAGCCAAGACCCAGGGGCTAACTCCTACGAGCAGTACTTC	CASSQDPGANSYEQYF
16	TRBD1	TRBV30	-	TRBJ2-6	TGTGCCTGGAGTGTGGCAGGGGGCGCTGGGGCCAACGTCCTGACTTTC	CAWSVAGGAGANVLTF
13	-	TRBV18	-	TRBJ2-3	TGTGCCAGCTCACCAGACAACTCAGATACGCAGTATTTT	CASSPDNSDTQYF
17	TRBD1	TRBV5-8	-	TRBJ1-6	TGTGCCAGCAACCAATACAGGGGTAGCTCCTATAATTCACCCCTCCACTTT	CASNQYRGSSYNSPLHF
15	TRBD1	TRBV5-6	-	TRBJ1-2	TGTGCCAGCAGCCAGGACAGGGGAAATTTATGGGGCTACACCTTC	CASSQDRGNLWGYTF
12	-	TRBV29-1	few	TRBJ1-5	TGCAGCGGGTCAGGGGTAGATCAGCCCCAGCATTTT	CSGSGVDQPQHF
16	-	TRBV18	-	TRBJ1-1	TGTGCCAGCCCCCGAGAGGGTTCGGAAGTATATTCTGAAGCTTTCTTT	CASPREGSEVYSEAFF
16	-	TRBV10-3	-	TRBJ2-3	TGTGCCATCAGTGAGGGACATGGCCCAGACACAGATACGCAGTATTTT	CAISEGHGPDTDTQYF
15	-	TRBV6-1	-	TRBJ1-1	TGTGCCAGCAGTGAATGGGAGGGACGGAACACTGAAGCTTTCTTT	CASSEWEGRNTEAFF
14	TRBD1	TRBV29-1	-	TRBJ2-5	TGCAGCGTGGACCGGACAGGCCTCGGGGAGACCCAGTACTTC	CSVDRTGLGETQYF
16	TRBD1	TRBV15	-	TRBJ1-4	TGTGCCACCAGCCAACAGGGGAGGCGGTCTAATGAAAAACTGTTTTTT	CATSQQGRRSNEKLFF
12	-	TRBV6-1	-	TRBJ1-1	TGTGCCAGCAGTCCCGGACGGGTTGAAGCTTTCTTT	CASSPGRVEAFF
16	-	TRBV21-1	-	TRBJ2-1	TGTGCCAGCAGCAAAGTCTTAGCGGGGGTATACAATGAGCAGTTCTTC	CASSKVLAGVYNEQFF
14	-	TRBV11-2	-	TRBJ2-2	TGTGCCAGCAGCTACACCGCGAACACCGGGGAGCTGTTTTTT	CASSYTANTGELFF
18	TRBD2	TRBV4-3	-	TRBJ2-7	TGCGCCAGCAGCCAAGAATCTAGCGGGGGGGCGTTCTCCTACGAGCAGTACTTC	CASSQESSGGAFSYEQYF
15	TRBD1	TRBV5-4	-	TRBJ2-7	TGTGCCAGCAGCGACAGACGGACAGGGCGAGACGAGCAGTACTTC	CASSDRRTGRDEQYF
14	TRBD1	TRBV4-1	-	TRBJ2-1	TGCGCCAGCAGCCAAGATAGGGGGCGGCAGACGCAGTTCTTC	CASSQDRGRQTQFF
17	TRBD1	TRBV5-1	few	TRBJ2-7	TGCGCCAGCAGCCCAATGACAGGGGGCCTAATCTCCTACGAGCAGTACTTC	CASSPMTGGLISYEQYF
16	TRBD1	TRBV30	-	TRBJ2-6	TGTGCCTGGTCCTGGACAGGGTCCTCTGGGGCCAACGTCCTGACTTTC	CAWSWTGSSGANVLTF
14	-	TRBV7-2	-	TRBJ1-1	TGTGCCAGCAGCCATAAAGTACAGATCACTGAAGCTTTCTTT	CASSHKVQITEAFF
15	-	TRBV9	-	TRBJ1-6	TGTGCCAGCAGCGTAAGGGACACCGCGAATTCACCCCTCCACTTT	CASSVRDTANSPLHF
15	-	TRBV5-1	-	TRBJ1-4	TGCGCCAGCAGCAGAAGACATCCAACTAATGAAAAACTGTTTTTT	CASSRRHPTNEKLFF
15	-	TRBV4-2	few	TRBJ1-3	TGTGCCAGCAGCCAAACAGAGAGCTCTGGAAACACCATATATTTT	CASSQTESSGNTIYF
14	-	TRBV6-1	-	TRBJ2-3	TGTGCCAGCACAGCCTCCCGGGTGACAGATACGCAGTATTTT	CASTASRVTDTQYF
16	TRBD1	TRBV7-9	-	TRBJ2-1	TGTGCCAGCATCACCCAGGGGGCGGCAACCTACAATGAGCAGTTCTTC	CASITQGAATYNEQFF
13	-	TRBV27	-	TRBJ2-2	TGTGCCAGCAGTTTAGAGGGTACGGGGGAGCTGTTTTTT	CASSLEGTGELFF
14	TRBD1	TRBV19	-	TRBJ2-7	TGTGCCAGTAGCACCCGGACAGGAACCTACGAGCAGTACTTC	CASSTRTGTYEQYF
11	TRBD1	TRBV20-1	-	TRBJ2-7	TGCAGTGCAAGACAGGGCTACGAGCAGTACTTC	CSARQGYEQYF
15	-	TRBV18	once	TRBJ2-2	TGTGCCAGCTCACCACTTCCAGGAGACACCGGGGAGCTGTTTTTT	CASSPLPGDTGELFF
12	TRBD1	TRBV6-1	-	TRBJ1-2	TGTGCCGGAGCACAGGGGGTCGATGGCTACACCTTC	CAGAQGVDGYTF
14	TRBD1	TRBV6-5	-	TRBJ1-2	TGTGCCAGCAGTCTGACAGGGGTTCGAGAGGGCTACACCTTC	CASSLTGVREGYTF
15	-	TRBV11-3	-	TRBJ1-1	TGTGCCAGCAGCTTGGACGGAAACGCGAACACTGAAGCTTTCTTT	CASSLDGNANTEAFF
14	-	TRBV7-9	once	TRBJ1-4	TGTGCCAGCAGCTTAGGGGACGGCGTTGAAAAACTGTTTTTT	CASSLGDGVEKLFF
15	-	TRBV10-3	once	TRBJ2-7	TGTGCCATCGGATACGGTAGCGCCCGCTCCTACGAGCAGTACTTC	CAIGYGSARSYEQYF
14	-	TRBV11-2	-	TRBJ2-1	TGTGCCAGCAGCTTAAGACAGCTATACGATGAGCAGTTCTTC	CASSLRQLYDEQFF
15	TRBD2	TRBV5-4	-	TRBJ2-1	TGTGCCAGCAGCTTGGATAGCGGGGGATACAATGAGCAGTTCTTC	CASSLDSGGYNEQFF